This T cell receptor (beta chain) was retrieved from a study of blood T cell repertoires in COVID-19. Data came from immunoSEQ multiplex PCR; TCRdb stores just in-frame clones and leaves some out. The sample contains 85,000 to 95,000 clones, about 89% of which appear only once. The germline V gene has CDR1 SGHRS and CDR2 YFSETQ. The junction had 5 bases not matched to a gene; V was cut back by 4 bases and J by 3 bases. This CDR3 has 15 amino acids. The V gene is TRBV5-1, the J gene TRBJ2-7; TRBD1 matches at 12 bases. Material for sequencing was peripheral blood. This clonotype originated in a human donor with acute or convalescent COVID-19. The donor label of this sample is uncertain. The CDR3, as DNA: TGCGCCAGCAGCCTAGGGACAGGGGGCCTCTACGAGCAGTACTTC. This codes for CASSLGTGGLYEQYF.